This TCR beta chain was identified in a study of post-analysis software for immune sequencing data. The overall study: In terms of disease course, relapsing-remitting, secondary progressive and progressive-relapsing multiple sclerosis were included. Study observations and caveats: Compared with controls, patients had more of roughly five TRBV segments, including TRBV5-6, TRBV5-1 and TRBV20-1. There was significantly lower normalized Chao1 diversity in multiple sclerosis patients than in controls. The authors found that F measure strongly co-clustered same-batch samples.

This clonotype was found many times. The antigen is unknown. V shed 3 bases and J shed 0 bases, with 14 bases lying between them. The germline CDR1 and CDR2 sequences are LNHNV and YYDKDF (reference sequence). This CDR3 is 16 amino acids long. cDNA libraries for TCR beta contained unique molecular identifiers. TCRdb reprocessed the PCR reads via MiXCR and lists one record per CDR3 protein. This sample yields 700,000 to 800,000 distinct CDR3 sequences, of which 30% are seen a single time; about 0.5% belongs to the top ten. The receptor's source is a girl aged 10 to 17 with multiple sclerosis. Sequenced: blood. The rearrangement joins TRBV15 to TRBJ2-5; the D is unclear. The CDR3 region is CATSRSRGGHQETQYF. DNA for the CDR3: TGTGCCACCAGCAGGTCGAGAGGCGGACACCAAGAGACCCAGTACTTC.